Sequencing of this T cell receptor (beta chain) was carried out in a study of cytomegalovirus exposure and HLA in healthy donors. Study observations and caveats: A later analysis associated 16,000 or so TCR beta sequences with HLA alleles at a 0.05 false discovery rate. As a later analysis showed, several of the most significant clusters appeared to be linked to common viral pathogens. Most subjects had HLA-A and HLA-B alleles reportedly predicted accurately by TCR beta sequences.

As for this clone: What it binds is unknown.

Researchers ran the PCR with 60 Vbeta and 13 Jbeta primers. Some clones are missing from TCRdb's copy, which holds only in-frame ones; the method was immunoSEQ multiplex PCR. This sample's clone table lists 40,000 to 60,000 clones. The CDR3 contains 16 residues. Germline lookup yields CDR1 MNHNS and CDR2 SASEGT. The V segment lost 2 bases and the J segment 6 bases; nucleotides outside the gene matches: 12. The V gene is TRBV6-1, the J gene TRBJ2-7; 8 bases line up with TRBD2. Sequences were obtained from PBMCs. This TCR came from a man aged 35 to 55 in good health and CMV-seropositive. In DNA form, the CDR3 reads TGTGCCAGCAGTGAAAAAAATAGCGGGGTTCGGCGCGAGCAGTACTTC. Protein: CASSEKNSGVRREQYF.